The 23 T cell receptor beta chains below were found in one sample sequenced in a study of CD8 T cells in ankylosing spondylitis. TCRdb ran MiXCR on the 5' RACE reads and lists one entry per CDR3 protein. The sample includes roughly 130,000 distinct CDR3 sequences, more than 6.5% seen only once; the top ten take about 12%. Sequenced material: blood, either unsorted or a sorted T cell fraction (not recorded which). The receptors come from a male donor with ankylosing spondylitis or in good health (not recorded which).

This clonotype appeared many times. V gene TRBV7-6 combines with J gene TRBJ2-3, with 9 bases matching TRBD2. In germline, CDR1 is SGHVS, CDR2 FNYEAQ. Losses at the gene ends were 5 bases for V and 2 bases for J; bases not matched to a gene: 5. The CDR3 loop spans 15 amino acids. The CDR3 here is CASSPTSGHTDTQYF. The CDR3 DNA is TGTGCCAGCAGCCCGACTAGCGGACACACAGATACGCAGTATTTT. Complete variable domain (other parts from reference TRBV7-6 and TRBJ2-3): GAGVSQSPRYKVTKRGQDVALRCDPISGHVSLYWYRQALGQGPEFLTYFNYEAQQDKSGLPNDRFSAERPEGSISTLTIQRTEQRDSAMYRCASSPTSGHTDTQYFGPGTRLTVL.

Ten or more counts support this clonotype. The rearrangement joins TRBV12-3 or TRBV12-4 to TRBJ2-6, with TRBD2 as a possible D gene (5 bases). Trimming cost V 6 bases and J 0 bases, with 9 bases left between them. There are 15 residues in the CDR3. The CDR3 is CASRGRDSGANVLTF. CDR3 sequence (DNA): TGTGCCAGCAGAGGACGGGACTCTGGGGCCAACGTCCTGACTTTC.

This clonotype was seen repeatedly, ten times or more. The chain has TRBV29-1 and TRBJ1-1; D might be TRBD1 (5 bases). The CDR3 totals 13 residues. Trimming shortened V by 6 bases and J by 5 bases, and 16 bases separated the two germline ends. Per the germline V gene, CDR1 is SQVTM and CDR2 is ANQGSEA. The CDR3 DNA is TGCAGCGTCGGGACGCTATTAGGGACTGAAGCTTTCTTT. Translation: CSVGTLLGTEAFF.

Of note for this clonotype: A much larger clonotype is one base distant, so this may be a read error. The chain carries TRBV7-3 and TRBJ1-1, with D tentatively TRBD1 (6 bases). V shed 5 bases and J shed 9 bases, with 19 bases lying between them. The CDR3 totals 14 residues. CDR1 is SGHTA and CDR2 is FQGTGA in the germline V gene. This CDR3 is CASSPTSGTPKAFF. Here the CDR3 DNA reads TGTGCCAGCAGCCCAACATCCGGGACACCAAAAGCTTTCTTT.

This clonotype was seen at least ten times. The chain has TRBV28 and TRBJ2-5; 7 bases agree with TRBD1. The CDR3 extends over 14 amino acids. The germline V gene encodes CDR1 MDHEN and CDR2 SYDVKM. Unmatched junction bases numbered 4, after V lost 4 bases and J lost 2 bases. CDR3 nucleotide sequence: TGTGCCAGCAGTTCGGGACAGATTCAAGAGACCCAGTACTTC. Its translation is CASSSGQIQETQYF.

This clonotype showed up many times. This chain uses TRBV5-1 with TRBJ2-1; possible D gene TRBD1, 5 bases. Trimming took off 0 bases at V and 6 bases at J, with 7 bases between the two ends. This CDR3 is 13 amino acids long. The germline CDR1 and CDR2 sequences are SGHRS and YFSETQ. CDR3 nucleotides: TGCGCCAGCAGCTTGGAAGGGGCCAATGAGCAGTTCTTC. Protein product: CASSLEGANEQFF. Based on the CDR3 plus reference TRBV5-1 and TRBJ2-1, the full variable domain is KAGVTQTPRYLIKTRGQQVTLSCSPISGHRSVSWYQQTPGQGLQFLFEYFSETQRNKGNFPGRFSGRQFSNSRSEMNVSTLELGDSALYLCASSLEGANEQFFGPGTRLTVL.

This clonotype was counted at least ten times. The chain has TRBV5-1 and TRBJ2-3; D may correspond to TRBD1 or TRBD2 (5 bases each). V lost 4 bases, J lost 6 bases, and 12 bases lay in between. This CDR3 spans 13 amino acids. Germline loops: CDR1 SGHRS, CDR2 YFSETQ. The CDR3 spells CASSKGTADTQYF. DNA of the CDR3: TGCGCCAGCAGCAAAGGGACCGCGGATACGCAGTATTTT.

This clonotype was picked up many times. The V call is TRBV5-1, the J call TRBJ2-3; possibly TRBD1 for D (6 bases). Germline V gene data show CDR1 as SGHRS and CDR2 as YFSETQ. With 2 bases removed from V and 1 base from J, the gap between germline ends came to 11 bases. The CDR3 totals 15 residues. The CDR3 sequence: CASSLQGVGTDTQYF. In DNA, the CDR3 is TGCGCCAGCAGCTTACAGGGCGTCGGCACAGATACGCAGTATTTT.

This clonotype was seen many times. The genes are TRBV5-1 and TRBJ2-4; D is undetermined. This CDR3 comprises 12 residues. V shed 4 bases and J shed 9 bases, with 11 bases lying between them. The V gene's germline CDR1 is SGHRS and CDR2 YFSETQ. The CDR3 bases are TGCGCCAGCAGCGACCCGGGTTCCATTCAGTACTTC. This sequence encodes CASSDPGSIQYF.

This clonotype came up many times. The chain couples TRBV28 to TRBJ2-2, with 8 bases fitting TRBD2. This CDR3 contains 16 residues. Trimming at V came to 2 bases and at J to 7 bases, leaving 9 bases not matched to a gene. Looked up from germline, CDR1 is MDHEN and CDR2 is SYDVKM. CDR3 nucleotide sequence: TGTGCCAGCAGTTTAAGCACGGGACTAGTCGGCGGGGAGCTGTTTTTT. It yields the protein CASSLSTGLVGGELFF.

This clonotype was picked up a small number of times. One junction end disagrees with the germline gene, perhaps due to a read error. The chain carries TRBV4-2 and TRBJ1-1; 9 bases fit TRBD1. Germline V lookup: CDR1 LGHNA, CDR2 YNFKEQ. This CDR3 comprises 15 residues. DNA for the CDR3: TGTGCCATCAGCCCCGGACAGGGGATGAACACTGAAGCTTTCTTT. The encoded protein is CAISPGQGMNTEAFF.

Many counts were recorded for this clonotype. This chain joins TRBV12-3 or TRBV12-4 and TRBJ2-2, with 11 bases aligning to TRBD2. Trimming at V came to 3 bases and at J to 4 bases, leaving 4 bases not matched to a gene. The CDR3 is 16 amino acids. In DNA, the CDR3 is TGTGCCAGCAGTTTGGGACTAGCGGTCATCACCGGGGAGCTGTTTTTT. Translating it yields CASSLGLAVITGELFF.

Many counts were recorded for this clonotype. The chain is built from TRBV20-1 and TRBJ2-1; D is possibly TRBD1 (6 bases). V was trimmed by 1 base and J by 3 bases, leaving 13 bases between them. CDR3 length: 15 residues. Germline V gene data show CDR1 as DFQATT and CDR2 as SNEGSKA (reference sequence). The CDR3 reads CSARGQDSYYNEQFF. CDR3 DNA sequence: TGCAGTGCTAGAGGACAGGATAGTTACTACAATGAGCAGTTCTTC.

This clonotype was seen ten or more times. The chain links TRBV11-2 to TRBJ1-1; TRBD1 aligns across 7 bases. Looked up from germline, CDR1 is SGHAT and CDR2 is FQNNGV. Trimming at V came to 0 bases and at J to 1 base, leaving 2 bases not matched to a gene. CDR3 size: 15 residues. CDR3 region: CASSLEGGKNTEAFF. DNA of the CDR3: TGTGCCAGCAGCTTAGAAGGGGGCAAGAACACTGAAGCTTTCTTT. The whole variable domain, remainder taken from reference TRBV11-2 and TRBJ1-1, is EAGVAQSPRYKIIEKRQSVAFWCNPISGHATLYWYQQILGQGPKLLIQFQNNGVVDDSQLPKDRFSAERLKGVDSTLKIQPAKLEDSAVYLCASSLEGGKNTEAFFGQGTRLTVV.

This clonotype was recorded at least ten times. The rearrangement uses TRBV28 and TRBJ2-7, with 11 bases identical to TRBD1. This CDR3 region has 14 residues. Germline CDR1 MDHEN, CDR2 SYDVKM. V shed 6 bases and J 5 bases; nucleotides not matched to a gene: 6. CDR3 sequence: CASRPPGQGDEQYF. The CDR3 nucleotides read TGTGCCAGCAGACCTCCGGGACAGGGGGACGAGCAGTACTTC.

This clonotype has at least ten counts. The V and J genes are TRBV20-1 and TRBJ2-5; 7 nucleotides align to TRBD1. Unmatched junction bases numbered 6, after V lost 5 bases and J lost 0 bases. CDR1 is DFQATT and CDR2 is SNEGSKA in the germline V gene (reference sequence). The CDR3 consists of 14 residues. CDR3 DNA: TGCAGTGCTCGAGGACAGGCGTACCAAGAGACCCAGTACTTC. The encoded protein is CSARGQAYQETQYF.

This clonotype was detected many times. The chain combines TRBV10-3 with TRBJ2-7, with TRBD1 matching 9 bases. The junction had 7 bases not matched to a gene; V was cut back by 6 bases and J by 1 base. This CDR3 has 15 residues. From germline, CDR1 is ENHRY and CDR2 SYGVKD. The CDR3 sequence is CAIREPTGGSYEQYF. CDR3 bases: TGTGCCATCAGGGAACCGACAGGGGGTTCCTACGAGCAGTACTTC.

The table lists this clonotype with many counts. The chain employs TRBV7-8 and TRBJ2-4; D is uncertain. Germline lookup yields CDR1 SGHVS and CDR2 FQNEAQ. The CDR3 totals 13 residues. V gave up 7 bases and J gave up 1 base, with 8 bases separating them. In DNA form, the CDR3 reads TGTGCCAGCAAACCAGAGGCCAAAAACATTCAGTACTTC. This gives the protein CASKPEAKNIQYF.

This clonotype was seen ten or more times. The chain combines TRBV12-3 or TRBV12-4 with TRBJ2-2; D is unresolved. The CDR3 totals 14 residues. Trimming took off 6 bases at V and 2 bases at J, with 10 bases between the two ends. As DNA, the CDR3 is TGTGCCAGCAGCCCCCAGCTTAACACCGGGGAGCTGTTTTTT. Residues: CASSPQLNTGELFF.

This clonotype was found a few times. V gene TRBV10-3 combines with J gene TRBJ2-5, with unresolved D. There are 13 residues in the CDR3. V lost 5 bases and J lost 3, with 10 bases in between. Germline CDR1 ENHRY, CDR2 SYGVKD. The CDR3 DNA sequence: TGTGCCATCAGTCGGGCCGATAAAGAGACCCAGTACTTC. Its protein is CAISRADKETQYF.

This clonotype was seen a handful of times. This sequence joins TRBV12-3 or TRBV12-4 and TRBJ2-7, with D perhaps TRBD1 or TRBD2 (6 bases each). The CDR3 runs to 15 residues. Trimming removed 1 base at V and 2 bases at J, with 12 bases between. CDR3 region: CASSLVPGAPYEQYF. DNA for the CDR3: TGTGCCAGCAGTTTAGTCCCGGGGGCCCCCTACGAGCAGTACTTC.

Ten or more counts support this clonotype. This chain connects TRBV24-1 to TRBJ2-1; TRBD2 matches 8 bases. J gave up 4 bases and V 5 bases, and 24 bases lay outside the gene matches. The CDR3 is 21 amino acids. Germline lookup yields CDR1 KGHDR and CDR2 SFDVKD. The CDR3 sequence is CATSGYDGGRRLVAVYNEQFF. In DNA form, the CDR3 reads TGTGCCACCAGTGGTTACGATGGCGGGAGGAGGCTTGTCGCGGTATACAATGAGCAGTTCTTC.

The table lists this clonotype with many counts. This sequence joins TRBV20-1 and TRBJ1-3; maybe TRBD1 (5 bases). Germline V gene data show CDR1 as DFQATT and CDR2 as SNEGSKA (reference sequence). The CDR3 is made up of 15 amino acids. Trimming left V 4 bases short and J 0 bases short, with 13 bases between. The chain's CDR3 is CSATQETVSGNTIYF. The CDR3 bases are TGCAGTGCTACTCAAGAGACAGTCTCTGGAAACACCATATATTTT.